These 2 T cell receptor beta chains were all obtained from the same sample, sequenced in a study of vaccination and CD4 T cells after COVID-19. These receptors' targets are unknown. Treatment meaning: approximately nine-day PBMC culture with coronavirus spike peptide pools or control peptides (ViraFEST assay). At the Johns Hopkins FTIC core, DNA taken from cultured CD4+ T cells was sequenced by way of the Oncomine TCR Beta short-read assay. TCRdb recomputed calls from the PCR reads with MiXCR, one row per CDR3 protein. The sample records roughly 7,400 distinct CDR3 sequences, 45% to 55% being singletons. Sequenced input: CD4+ T cells from blood, cultured in vitro. Every receptor here comes from a human donor who had recovered from COVID-19.

The CDR3 region is CATSPDRYRRPQHF. CDR3 bases: TGTGCCACCTCCCCTGACCGTTACAGGAGGCCCCAGCATTTT. J is TRBJ1-5 and V is TRBV18; a possible D gene is TRBD1 (5 bases). This CDR3 spans 14 amino acids. Germline values: CDR1 KGHSH, CDR2 LQKENI. With 10 bases removed from V and 9 bases from J, the gap between germline ends came to 22 bases.

The chain uses TRBV19 and TRBJ2-7; maybe TRBD1 (6 bases). CDR1 LNHDA and CDR2 SQIVND come from the germline V gene (reference sequence). Trimming removed 4 bases from V and 4 bases from J, with 11 bases in between. This CDR3 has 13 residues. The CDR3 here is CASSSSQGYEQYF. As DNA, the CDR3 is TGTGCCAGTAGTAGCTCTCAGGGGTACGAGCAGTACTTC.